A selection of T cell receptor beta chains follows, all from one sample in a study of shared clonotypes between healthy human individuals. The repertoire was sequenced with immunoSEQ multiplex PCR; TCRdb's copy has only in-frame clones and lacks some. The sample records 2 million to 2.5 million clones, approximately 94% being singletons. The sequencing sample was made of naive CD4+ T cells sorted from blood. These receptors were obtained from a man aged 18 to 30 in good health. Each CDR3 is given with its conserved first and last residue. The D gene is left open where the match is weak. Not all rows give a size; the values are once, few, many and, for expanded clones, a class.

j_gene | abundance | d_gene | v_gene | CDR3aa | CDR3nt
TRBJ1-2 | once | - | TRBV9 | CASSVGWGKANYGYTF | TGTGCCAGCAGCGTAGGCTGGGGTAAAGCTAACTATGGCTACACCTTC
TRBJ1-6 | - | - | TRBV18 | CASSPGLFETPLHF | TGTGCCAGCTCACCTGGCCTATTTGAGACACCCCTCCACTTT
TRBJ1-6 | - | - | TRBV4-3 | CASSQFLENSPLHF | TGCGCCAGCAGCCAATTTTTGGAAAATTCACCCCTCCACTTT
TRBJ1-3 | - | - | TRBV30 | CAWRPGNTIYF | TGTGCCTGGAGGCCGGGAAACACCATATATTTT
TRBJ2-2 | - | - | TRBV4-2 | CASSQAPRTNTGELFF | TGTGCCAGCAGCCAAGCCCCAAGAACGAACACCGGGGAGCTGTTTTTT
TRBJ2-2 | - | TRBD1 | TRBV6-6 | CASSWTGTAGELFF | TGTGCCAGCAGTTGGACAGGGACTGCCGGGGAGCTGTTTTTT
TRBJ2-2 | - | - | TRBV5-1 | CASSLDLLNTGELFF | TGCGCCAGCAGCTTGGACCTACTGAACACCGGGGAGCTGTTTTTT
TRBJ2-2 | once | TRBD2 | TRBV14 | CASSQTGLPNTGELFF | TGTGCCAGCAGCCAAACGGGACTACCGAACACCGGGGAGCTGTTTTTT
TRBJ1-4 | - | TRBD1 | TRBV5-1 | CASSRGDRVEEKLFF | TGCGCCAGCAGCAGGGGGGACAGAGTGGAAGAAAAACTGTTTTTT
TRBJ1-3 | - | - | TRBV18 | CASSPPLADSNSGNTIYF | TGTGCCAGCTCACCGCCTCTCGCGGACAGTAACTCTGGAAACACCATATATTTT
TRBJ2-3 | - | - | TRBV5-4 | CASSLEVTLGIDTQYF | TGTGCCAGCAGCTTGGAGGTCACTTTAGGAATAGATACGCAGTATTTT
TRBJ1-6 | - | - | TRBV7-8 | CASSPSGAHSYNSPLHF | TGTGCCAGCAGCCCTAGTGGGGCGCACTCCTATAATTCACCCCTCCACTTT
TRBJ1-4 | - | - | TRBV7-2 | CASSSGVQSATTNEKLFF | TGTGCCAGCAGCTCAGGGGTCCAGTCCGCCACGACTAATGAAAAACTGTTTTTT
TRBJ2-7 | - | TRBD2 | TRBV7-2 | CASSSSGQQYEQYF | TGTGCCAGCAGCTCTAGCGGTCAGCAGTACGAGCAGTACTTC
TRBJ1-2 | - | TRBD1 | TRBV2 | CASSSRRDSGGYTF | TGTGCCAGCAGTTCCCGGCGGGACAGTGGTGGCTACACCTTC
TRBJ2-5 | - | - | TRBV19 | CASSMDYRGRETQYF | TGTGCCAGTAGTATGGACTACAGGGGTAGGGAGACCCAGTACTTC